The sequence of this T cell receptor (beta chain) was determined in a study of CD8+CD57+ T cells in acquired aplastic anemia. Study-level findings and limits: Roughly 31 was the count of CD8+ CDR3 sequences that patients shared with controls.

Germline CDR1 is DFQATT and CDR2 is SNEGSKA (reference sequence). The V end was cut by 0 bases, the J end by 9 bases, with 15 bases between. This CDR3 region has 15 residues. This clonotype was seen repeatedly, ten times or more. What it binds is not known. Only patients with CD8+CD57+ cell expansion on flow cytometry were chosen for sequencing. Severe acquired aplastic anemia was diagnosed in all patients. According to the study, genomic DNA was the template for TCR beta VDJ and CDR3 profiling. A single record per CDR3 protein comes from TCRdb applying MiXCR to the reads. The table lists 100,000 to 150,000 distinct CDR3 sequences, roughly 40% of them singletons.

The chain links TRBV20-1 to TRBJ1-6, with unresolved D. The receptor was derived from a human donor with aplastic anemia. The sample taken for sequencing was sorted CD4+, CD8+, or CD8+CD57+ T cells (not recorded which) from PBMCs. CDR3 residues: CSARDSGRGVSPLHF. CDR3 bases: TGCAGTGCTAGAGATAGCGGCAGAGGCGTTTCACCCCTCCACTTT.